Presented here are 30 T cell receptor beta chains from one specimen sequenced in a study of T-cell reconstitution after alpha-beta-depleted transplantation in children. Unique molecular identifiers were incorporated when the TCRbeta library was constructed. TCRdb redid the calling of the PCR reads with MiXCR, one entry per CDR3 protein. The sample shows 40,000 to 60,000 distinct CDR3 sequences, approximately 8.7% of them seen only once. The material sequenced was PBMCs, mostly from graft donor cells, taken 60 days after TCRalphabeta/CD19-depleted stem cell transplant. The receptors were gathered from a male patient aged 2 to 10 who had a stem cell transplant for chronic granulomatous disease, so the T cells may come from the graft donor.

This clonotype was recorded at least ten times. This chain uses TRBV20-1 with TRBJ1-6; D is unclear. Trimming left V 3 bases short and J 10 bases short, with 7 bases between. CDR3 length: 11 amino acids. Germline V gene sequence: CDR1 DFQATT, CDR2 SNEGSKA (reference sequence). The DNA of the CDR3 is TGCAGTGCTAGTCGAGGCTCACCCCTCCACTTT. Its protein product is CSASRGSPLHF.

This clonotype has ten or more counts. The chain combines TRBV5-6 with TRBJ2-7; D unclear. Germline CDR1 SGHDT, CDR2 YYEEEE. The CDR3 runs 13 residues. The V end lost 4 bases, the J end lost 2 bases, and 10 bases lay between the germline ends. DNA of the CDR3: TGTGCCAGCAGCCCAGTAGGGACCTACGAGCAGTACTTC. Its translation: CASSPVGTYEQYF.

The table lists this clonotype with many counts. The rearrangement uses TRBV9 and TRBJ2-3, with D possibly matching TRBD2 (5 bases). The CDR3 is made up of 16 amino acids. The V gene's germline CDR1 is SGDLS and CDR2 YYNGEE. Trimming shortened V by 4 bases and J by 0 bases, and 15 bases separated the two germline ends. The DNA for the CDR3 is TGTGCCAGCAGCCTAGGAGCGGAGGTGAGCACAGATACGCAGTATTTT. The encoded protein is CASSLGAEVSTDTQYF.

This clonotype was seen many times. The chain joins TRBV20-1 to TRBJ1-1, with 8 bases identical to TRBD1. The germline gives CDR1 DFQATT, CDR2 SNEGSKA (reference sequence). CDR3 size: 16 residues. The V gene end was trimmed by 1 base and the J gene end by 5 bases; junction bases not matched to a gene: 12. DNA of the CDR3: TGCAGTGCTAGAGCCACAGGGGGTACAGTTTCGACTGAAGCTTTCTTT. This gives the protein CSARATGGTVSTEAFF.

The sample holds a few counts of this clonotype. The limits of the CDR3 on the DNA are not certain, so only TCRdb's listed CDR3 is given. The chain has TRBV20-1 and TRBJ1-4. The germline gives CDR1 DFQATT, CDR2 SNEGSKA (reference sequence). The CDR3 is made up of 12 amino acids, end residues included. CDR3 protein: CSAPAGEKLFFF.

This clonotype was counted at least ten times. The chain carries TRBV19 and TRBJ1-1; D is possibly TRBD1 (5 bases). With 6 bases removed from V and 6 bases from J, the gap between germline ends came to 11 bases. The germline V gene has CDR1 LNHDA and CDR2 SQIVND (reference sequence). There are 12 residues in the CDR3. CDR3 coding DNA: TGTGCCAGTAGGGCAGGGATCGCTGAAGCTTTCTTT. Its translation: CASRAGIAEAFF.

This clonotype was seen a single time. This rearrangement joins TRBV6-1 to TRBJ2-1; the D is unclear. The CDR3 is 15 amino acids. V lost 5 bases to trimming and J lost 4 bases, with 15 bases between them. Germline V gene data show CDR1 as MNHNS and CDR2 as SASEGT. The CDR3 bases are TGTGCCAGCAGTCTAGAAGCTGGGAAATACAATGAGCAGTTCTTC. This encodes CASSLEAGKYNEQFF.

The sample holds many counts of this clonotype. This chain connects TRBV6-5 to TRBJ2-2; 8 bases are a match to TRBD2. Trimming took 6 bases from V and 5 from J; bases not matched to a gene: 8. The germline V gene has CDR1 MNHEY and CDR2 SVGAGI. CDR3 size: 15 residues. The CDR3 protein is CASRRAGVGTGELFF. CDR3 DNA: TGTGCCAGCAGGCGAGCGGGAGTGGGGACCGGGGAGCTGTTTTTT.

This clonotype was seen repeatedly, ten times or more. The rearrangement links TRBV20-1 to TRBJ2-7, with D perhaps matching TRBD1 (6 bases). Trimming left V 6 bases short and J 3 bases short, with 15 bases between. CDR1 is DFQATT and CDR2 is SNEGSKA in the germline V gene (reference sequence). The CDR3 has 13 residues. CDR3 sequence: CSAQNREHYEQYF. The DNA of the CDR3 is TGCAGTGCCCAAAACAGGGAGCACTACGAGCAGTACTTC.

This clonotype was seen at least ten times. The chain recombines TRBV20-1 with TRBJ1-6, with D perhaps matching TRBD1 (5 bases). The CDR3 runs 16 residues. The V end was cut by 5 bases, the J end by 0 bases, with 14 bases between. Germline V gives CDR1 DFQATT, CDR2 SNEGSKA (reference sequence). Here the CDR3 DNA reads TGCAGTGCTTCCAGGGTTGTGAGCTCCTATAATTCACCCCTCCACTTT. It translates to CSASRVVSSYNSPLHF.

This clonotype was observed at least ten times. This chain links TRBV28 with TRBJ2-7; TRBD2 matches at 12 bases. The ends lost 6 bases at V and 5 bases at J; junction bases unmatched: 17. Germline assignment: CDR1 MDHEN and CDR2 SYDVKM. CDR3 size: 18 residues. The CDR3 DNA reads as TGTGCCAGCAGCTCCCCTAGGACTAGCGGGATCCTAGGCCACGAGCAGTACTTC. Its translation: CASSSPRTSGILGHEQYF.

This clonotype was detected ten times or more. J is TRBJ1-5 and V is TRBV27; the D gene is possibly TRBD1 (5 bases). V lost 8 bases and J lost 13, with 18 bases in between. Germline lookup yields CDR1 MNHEY and CDR2 SMNVEV (reference sequence). This CDR3 spans 12 amino acids. The CDR3 coding sequence is TGTGCCAGCGGATGGGGACCTCAGGTACAGCATTTT. Translating it yields CASGWGPQVQHF.

This clonotype was detected only a few times. The germline gene is not matched at one end of the junction; a read error may be the cause. The chain uses TRBV20-1 and TRBJ2-1; 13 bases map to TRBD2. The CDR3 is 17 amino acids. Germline loops: CDR1 DFQATT, CDR2 SNEGSKA (reference sequence). CDR3 loop: CCARTSGRVFKDNEQFF. The CDR3 DNA sequence: TGCTGTGCTAGAACTAGCGGGAGGGTGTTCAAGGACAATGAGCAGTTCTTC.

This clonotype was recorded a few times. V is TRBV19 and J is TRBJ2-6; D might be TRBD1 or TRBD2, each matching 5 bases. The germline V and J ends were trimmed by 10 bases and 0 bases, with 13 bases remaining between them. CDR1 is LNHDA and CDR2 is SQIVND in the germline V gene (reference sequence). There are 15 residues in the CDR3. The CDR3 sequence: CATAEGPSGANVLTF. CDR3 DNA sequence: TGTGCCACCGCCGAGGGGCCCTCTGGGGCCAACGTCCTGACTTTC.

This clonotype was picked up many times. The V gene is TRBV12-3 or TRBV12-4, the J gene TRBJ2-1; 13 positions agree with TRBD2. V was pared by 7 bases and J by 11 bases, with 8 bases of the junction left unmatched. The CDR3 contains 14 residues. The CDR3 nucleotides read TGTGCCAGCACCCGACTAGCGGGAGGTTATCAGCAGTTCTTC. Its protein is CASTRLAGGYQQFF.

This clonotype was observed many times. This chain links TRBV25-1 with TRBJ2-7; D is undetermined. Per germline, CDR1 MGHDK and CDR2 SYGVNS. The CDR3 runs 13 residues. Between the trimmed V and J ends, which lost 0 bases and 6 bases, there was a span of 9 bases. CDR3 amino acids: CASSEYLASEQYF. DNA for the CDR3: TGTGCCAGCAGTGAATATCTGGCTAGCGAGCAGTACTTC.

Comments on this clonotype: This may be a read error: a much more frequent sequence differs by one nucleotide. This chain joins TRBV4-1 and TRBJ1-1; D is unclear. This CDR3 spans 14 amino acids. Trimming removed 1 base at V and 6 bases at J, with 12 bases between. Germline assignment: CDR1 MGHRA and CDR2 YSYEKL. For the CDR3, the DNA is TGCGCCAGCAGCCAAGCTCCCGTAGGCCCTGAAGCTTTCTTT. It yields the protein CASSQAPVGPEAFF.

This clonotype was found many times. J is TRBJ2-7 and V is TRBV20-1; maybe TRBD1 (6 bases). Trimming removed 6 bases at V and 0 bases at J, with 15 bases between. In germline, CDR1 is DFQATT, CDR2 SNEGSKA (reference sequence). This CDR3 has 14 amino acids. The DNA for the CDR3 is TGCAGTGCCCGAAAAACAGGGCCCTCCTACGAGCAGTACTTC. Translation gives CSARKTGPSYEQYF.

This clonotype was found many times. The rearrangement joins TRBV12-3 or TRBV12-4 to TRBJ2-1; tentative D call: TRBD1 (7 bases). Trimming took off 5 bases at V and 9 bases at J, with 11 bases between the two ends. The length of the CDR3 is 12 residues. The CDR3 DNA reads as TGTGCCAGCAGTCCAGGGGGGCCTGAGCAGTTCTTC. It translates to CASSPGGPEQFF.

This clonotype was observed at least ten times. V is TRBV4-2 and J is TRBJ1-1; no reliable D call. Trimming removed 6 bases from V and 0 bases from J, with 8 bases in between. The CDR3 loop spans 13 amino acids. Germline V CDR1 and CDR2: LGHNA, YNFKEQ. The DNA of the CDR3 is TGTGCCAGCAGTGTACTTTTGAACACTGAAGCTTTCTTT. Amino acid sequence: CASSVLLNTEAFF.

This clonotype was seen at least ten times. The chain recombines TRBV4-1 with TRBJ2-1; 11 bases fit TRBD2. The V and J ends lost 0 bases and 6 bases, in that order; junction bases with no gene match: 4. The CDR3 extends over 16 amino acids. Germline CDR1 is MGHRA and CDR2 is YSYEKL. This CDR3 is CASSQDILAGANEQFF. The CDR3 DNA reads TGCGCCAGCAGCCAAGATATACTAGCGGGGGCCAATGAGCAGTTCTTC.

In this sample, this clonotype turned up many times. This sequence joins TRBV28 and TRBJ1-5; tentatively, D is TRBD1 (6 bases). V shed 5 bases and J shed 2 bases, with 10 bases lying between them. CDR1 is MDHEN, CDR2 SYDVKM, per germline. The CDR3 has 14 amino acids. CDR3 protein: CASSPNRGNQPQHF. CDR3 sequence (DNA): TGTGCCAGCAGTCCTAACAGGGGCAATCAGCCCCAGCATTTT.

In its sample, this clonotype was seen many times. The chain has TRBV7-8 and TRBJ1-5, with no clear D. CDR1 is SGHVS, CDR2 FQNEAQ, per germline. Trimming left V 2 bases short and J 0 bases short, with 5 bases between. The CDR3 runs 14 residues. CDR3 nucleotides: TGTGCCAGCAGCTTAAAAAGTAGCAATCAGCCCCAGCATTTT. Amino acid sequence: CASSLKSSNQPQHF. Full variable domain (outside the CDR3, taken from reference TRBV7-8 and TRBJ1-5): GAGVSQSPRYKVAKRGQDVALRCDPISGHVSLFWYQQALGQGPEFLTYFQNEAQLDKSGLPSDRFFAERPEGSVSTLKIQRTQQEDSAVYLCASSLKSSNQPQHFGDGTRLSIL.

This clonotype has ten or more counts. V and J are TRBV2 and TRBJ1-5, with TRBD1 identical over 8 bases. Germline values: CDR1 SNHLY, CDR2 FYNNEI. V trimming: 2 bases; J trimming: 1 base; junction bases outside the gene matches: 1. The CDR3 covers 15 residues. CDR3 sequence: CASSERTGSNQPQHF. CDR3 DNA: TGTGCCAGCAGTGAAAGGACAGGGAGCAATCAGCCCCAGCATTTT.

This clonotype occurred a few times. The chain carries TRBV2 and TRBJ1-4, with 7 bases fitting TRBD1. The CDR3 loop spans 15 amino acids. V gave up 6 bases and J gave up 2 bases; unmatched junction bases: 6. CDR1 and CDR2 from the germline V gene are SNHLY and FYNNEI. For the CDR3, the DNA is TGTGCCAGCAGCACACAACAGGGGACTAATGAAAAACTGTTTTTT. It translates to CASSTQQGTNEKLFF.

Many counts were recorded for this clonotype. The V and J genes are TRBV29-1 and TRBJ1-2; perhaps TRBD1 as D (5 bases). The CDR3 spans 12 residues. The germline V gene has CDR1 SQVTM and CDR2 ANQGSEA. Trimming shortened V by 7 bases and J by 7 bases, and 16 bases separated the two germline ends. Here the CDR3 DNA reads TGCAGCGCGCGATGGACACCAAGTGGCTACACCTTC. Translated, it gives CSARWTPSGYTF.

As regards this clonotype: The junction does not match germline at one end; this may be a read error. The genes are TRBV3-1 and TRBJ1-1; D unclear. CDR1 is LGHDT, CDR2 YNNKEL, per germline (reference sequence). The CDR3 consists of 17 residues. The CDR3 DNA reads as TGTGCCACCAGCCAAGGGTCCGGGTACGAGGAACTTGGGAAAGCTTTCTTT. Translated, it gives CATSQGSGYEELGKAFF.

In its sample, this clonotype was seen many times. The chain links TRBV20-1 to TRBJ2-1; 9 nucleotides align to TRBD2. J was trimmed by 5 bases and V by 1 base; bases with no gene match: 9. The CDR3 totals 16 residues. CDR1 and CDR2 (germline): DFQATT, SNEGSKA (reference sequence). CDR3 coding DNA: TGCAGTGCTAGAGGGGCTAGCGGGATAGTCGACAATGAGCAGTTCTTC. This gives the protein CSARGASGIVDNEQFF.

To note about this clonotype: The DNA is left out, because the CDR3 cannot be placed on it with certainty; the CDR3 is given as TCRdb lists it. The chain employs TRBV29-1 and TRBJ2-2; the table's TRBD1 call for D was not verified on the DNA. The CDR3 is 14 residues long, ends included. CDR1 SQVTM and CDR2 ANQGSEA come from the germline V gene. This CDR3 is CSARQGRTPGSCFF.

This clonotype was picked up a small number of times. This chain links TRBV19 with TRBJ2-5; the D call may be TRBD1 or TRBD2 (7 bases each). This CDR3 region has 14 residues. Germline CDR1 LNHDA, CDR2 SQIVND (reference sequence). The V end lost 6 bases, the J end lost 4 bases, and 15 bases lay between the germline ends. CDR3 protein: CASSWGQRGETQYF. The CDR3 coding sequence is TGTGCCAGTAGCTGGGGACAGCGGGGAGAGACCCAGTACTTC. The full variable domain, its missing parts supplied by reference TRBV19 and TRBJ2-5, is DGGITQSPKYLFRKEGQNVTLSCEQNLNHDAMYWYRQDPGQGLRLIYYSQIVNDFQKGDIAEGYSVSREKKESFPLTVTSAQKNPTAFYLCASSWGQRGETQYFGPGTRLLVL.